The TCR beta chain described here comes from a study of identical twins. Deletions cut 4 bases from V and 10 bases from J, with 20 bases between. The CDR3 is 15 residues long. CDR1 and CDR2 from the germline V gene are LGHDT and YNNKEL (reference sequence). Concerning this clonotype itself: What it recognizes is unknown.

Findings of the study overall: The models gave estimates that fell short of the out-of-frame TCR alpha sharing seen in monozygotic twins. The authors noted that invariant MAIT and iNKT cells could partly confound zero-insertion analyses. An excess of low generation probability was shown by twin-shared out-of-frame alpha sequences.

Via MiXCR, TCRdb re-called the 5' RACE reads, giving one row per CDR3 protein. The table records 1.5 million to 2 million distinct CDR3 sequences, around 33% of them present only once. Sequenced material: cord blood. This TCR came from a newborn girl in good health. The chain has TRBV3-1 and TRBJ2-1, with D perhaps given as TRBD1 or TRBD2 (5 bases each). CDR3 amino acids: CASSLRNPGPGEQFF. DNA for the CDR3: TGTGCCAGCAGCCTAAGGAACCCGGGACCAGGCGAGCAGTTCTTC.